Listed here is a single T cell receptor (beta chain). Antigen: not known. The CDR3 has 14 residues. Germline V CDR1 and CDR2: GTSNPN, SVGIG (reference sequence). V shed 0 bases and J shed 2 bases, with 8 bases lying between them. The PCR made use of 60 Vbeta and 13 Jbeta primers. The method was immunoSEQ multiplex PCR; TCRdb's version includes in-frame clones alone and lacks a portion of them. The sample includes 120,000 or so clones, 81% seen only once; the top ten take under 4.5%. The data were taken from a study of cytomegalovirus exposure and HLA in healthy donors. Study-wide findings and caveats: Among TCR beta chains, those listed as cytomegalovirus-associated numbered under 200. In a later analysis, at a false discovery rate of 0.05, over 15,000 TCR beta sequences matched HLA alleles.

The clonotype originates from a man younger than 35 in good health and CMV-seropositive. This chain connects TRBV30 to TRBJ1-5; D not resolved. Sequencing was carried out using PBMCs. In DNA form, the CDR3 reads TGTGCCTGGAGTGTACTAGATGGCAATCAGCCCCAGCATTTT. The encoded protein is CAWSVLDGNQPQHF. The full variable domain, rest sourced from reference TRBV30 and TRBJ1-5, is SQTIHQWPATLVQPVGSPLSLECTVEGTSNPNLYWYRQAAGRGLQLLFYSVGIGQISSEVPQNLSASRPQDRQFILSSKKLLLSDSGFYLCAWSVLDGNQPQHFGDGTRLSIL.